The T cell receptor (beta chain) under discussion was sequenced for a study of CD8+ T cells in alopecia areata. Study-wide context: Treated patients took oral tofacitinib at 5 to 10 mg twice daily.

Study observations and caveats: Greater clonality was observed in lesional scalp samples, especially alopecia totalis/universalis, versus normal scalp.

Alopecia areata patients provided lesional scalp punch biopsies and peripheral blood, both collected for the study. Cell sorting on a FACSAria was used to separate CD4+ and CD8+ T cells from the PBMCs. The CDR3 has 14 residues. CDR1 and CDR2 from the germline V gene are SGHRS and YFSETQ. As to this clone: Its antigen is not known. A read error may account for a junction end that differs from germline.

RNA, once extracted, was reverse transcribed into cDNA for use as the sequencing template. TCRdb's copy holds only in-frame clones and misses some; the assay was immunoSEQ multiplex PCR. The sample holds roughly 150,000 clones, roughly three fifths seen once. The sample in question was CD4+ T cells sorted from blood, obtained at week 0. This receptor was identified in a human donor with alopecia areata. This chain joins TRBV5-1 and TRBJ1-1; D is perhaps TRBD1 (6 bases). The CDR3 bases are TGTGCCAGCAGCCCCCCGGACAGTCACACTGAAGCTTTCTTT. Its translation: CASSPPDSHTEAFF.